These 16 T cell receptor beta chains came from one sample sequenced in a study of blood T cell repertoires in COVID-19. The data were produced by immunoSEQ multiplex PCR, yet TCRdb's version contains in-frame clones alone and is incomplete. The sample shows some 170,000 clones, approximately 82% of them seen only once. Material for sequencing was PBMCs or T cells enriched from blood (not recorded which). These receptors came from a man aged 50 to 60 who had recovered from COVID-19.

V gene TRBV19 combines with J gene TRBJ1-4, with 8 bases identical to TRBD1. The V segment lost 2 bases and the J segment 7 bases; nucleotides outside the gene matches: 6. Germline V gene sequence: CDR1 LNHDA, CDR2 SQIVND (reference sequence). The CDR3 consists of 15 residues. The CDR3 DNA reads TGTGCCAGTAGTATATGGGACAGGAGGGGTGAAAAACTGTTTTTT. Its translation: CASSIWDRRGEKLFF.

This rearrangement joins TRBV9 to TRBJ1-1; TRBD1 is a possible D gene (5 bases). Per germline, CDR1 SGDLS and CDR2 YYNGEE. The ends were cut back, 0 bases at V and 5 bases at J, with 11 bases in the middle. The CDR3 covers 14 residues. CDR3 in amino acids: CASSVVSGLTEAFF. In DNA, the CDR3 is TGTGCCAGCAGCGTAGTGTCAGGGCTAACTGAAGCTTTCTTT.

The chain couples TRBV6-2 or TRBV6-3 to TRBJ1-1; D not resolved. Germline lookup yields CDR1 MNHEY and CDR2 SVGEGT. The CDR3 totals 16 residues. Trimming took off 2 bases at V and 0 bases at J, with 13 bases between the two ends. The CDR3 loop reads CASSYPGRALNTEAFF. In nucleotides, the CDR3 is TGTGCCAGCAGTTACCCGGGGAGGGCGTTGAACACTGAAGCTTTCTTT.

This chain uses TRBV4-2 with TRBJ2-5, with a possible D match to TRBD1 (6 bases). Germline CDR1 is LGHNA and CDR2 is YNFKEQ. V was shortened by 4 bases and J by 4 bases, with 16 bases between the two germline ends. The CDR3 sequence is 15 residues long. For the CDR3, the DNA is TGTGCCAGCAGCCCAGTGGGTTTAGGGGGAGAGACCCAGTACTTC. It encodes CASSPVGLGGETQYF.

This chain joins TRBV5-5 and TRBJ2-7, with TRBD1 identical over 11 bases. Trimming at V came to 3 bases and at J to 6 bases, leaving 2 bases not matched to a gene. Germline V lookup: CDR1 SGHKS, CDR2 YYEKEE (reference sequence). The CDR3 length is 13 residues. CDR3 nucleotide sequence: TGTGCCAGCAGCTGGGGACAGGGGGGCGAGCAGTACTTC. Residues: CASSWGQGGEQYF.

The gene calls are TRBV16 and TRBJ2-7, with 10 positions matching TRBD1. The germline gives CDR1 KGHSY, CDR2 FQNENV. Trimming cost V 5 bases and J 2 bases; bases outside gene matches: 6. This CDR3 region has 15 residues. CDR3 sequence reads: CASSVGTGETYEQYF. Written as DNA, the CDR3 is TGTGCCAGCAGCGTCGGGACAGGGGAAACCTACGAGCAGTACTTC.

This CDR3 reads CASSPSFPVVSNQPQHF. The CDR3 bases are TGTGCCAGTAGTCCGAGTTTCCCGGTCGTTAGCAATCAGCCCCAGCATTTT. The chain carries TRBV19 and TRBJ1-5; no firm D call. This CDR3 is 17 amino acids long. Germline lookup yields CDR1 LNHDA and CDR2 SQIVND (reference sequence). V was pared by 5 bases and J by 0 bases, with 17 bases between.

V and J are TRBV30 and TRBJ2-7; tentative D call: TRBD2 (5 bases). Germline CDR1 and CDR2: GTSNPN and SVGIG (reference sequence). The V and J ends lost 4 bases and 3 bases respectively, with 13 bases between them. CDR3 length: 13 amino acids. Here the CDR3 reads CAWTPPGFYEQYF. In DNA, the CDR3 is TGTGCCTGGACCCCGCCGGGGTTCTACGAGCAGTACTTC.

This clone was recorded only once. This rearrangement joins TRBV10-3 to TRBJ1-4, with TRBD1 matching 9 bases. From germline, CDR1 is ENHRY and CDR2 SYGVKD. The trim removed 1 base at V and 6 bases at J, leaving 3 bases unmatched. This CDR3 is built from 15 residues. CDR3 protein: CAISEWTGEHEKLFF. The DNA of the CDR3 is TGTGCCATCAGTGAGTGGACAGGGGAACATGAAAAACTGTTTTTT.

The V and J genes are TRBV18 and TRBJ1-1; D perhaps matches TRBD1 (6 bases). The CDR3 is 15 amino acids. V dropped 3 bases and J dropped 1 base, with 12 bases sitting between them. The V gene's germline CDR1 is KGHSH and CDR2 LQKENI. CDR3 loop: CASSPIRGENTEAFF. The CDR3 region has the DNA TGTGCCAGCTCACCTATCAGGGGAGAGAACACTGAAGCTTTCTTT.

This clone has just one count. J is TRBJ2-1 and V is TRBV10-2, with TRBD1 matching 10 bases. The germline V gene encodes CDR1 WSHSY and CDR2 SAAADI. The junction had 1 base not matched to a gene; V was cut back by 4 bases and J by 4 bases. The CDR3 contains 14 residues. The CDR3 is CASSGQGAYNEQFF. The DNA of the CDR3 is TGCGCCAGCAGTGGACAGGGGGCGTACAATGAGCAGTTCTTC.

The J gene is TRBJ1-2, the V gene TRBV5-1, with a tentative D call TRBD1 (6 bases). This CDR3 is built from 16 residues. In germline, CDR1 is SGHRS, CDR2 YFSETQ. The V end was cut by 0 bases, the J end by 3 bases, with 15 bases between. The CDR3 DNA follows: TGCGCCAGCAGCTTGGCCTCATCGGACAGATACTATGGCTACACCTTC. Translating it yields CASSLASSDRYYGYTF.

The genes are TRBV9 and TRBJ2-1; the D gene is possibly TRBD2 (5 bases). The CDR3 has 15 residues. V was cut by 0 bases and J by 4 bases, with 11 bases left in between. Germline CDR1 and CDR2: SGDLS and YYNGEE. CDR3 DNA sequence: TGTGCCAGCAGCGTAGAACGCTGGGAGTACAATGAGCAGTTCTTC. This encodes CASSVERWEYNEQFF.

V is TRBV6-5 and J is TRBJ2-2, with 8 bases fitting TRBD2. The CDR3 sequence is 15 residues long. V was pared by 10 bases and J by 4 bases, with 11 bases of the junction left unmatched. From germline, CDR1 is MNHEY and CDR2 SVGAGI. This CDR3 reads CATIARGAGTGELFF. CDR3 DNA: TGTGCCACCATAGCGCGGGGGGCGGGCACCGGGGAGCTGTTTTTT.

This rearrangement joins TRBV3-1 (or the pseudogene TRBV3-2) to TRBJ2-7; possible D gene TRBD2, 5 bases. The CDR3 loop spans 15 amino acids. The germline V gene encodes CDR1 LGHDT and CDR2 YNNKEL (reference sequence). V was pared by 0 bases and J by 6 bases, with 15 bases between. The CDR3 spells CASSQEVVRGREQYF. DNA for the CDR3: TGTGCCAGCAGCCAAGAAGTTGTGAGAGGGCGCGAGCAGTACTTC.

This sequence joins TRBV6-6 and TRBJ1-2; D is possibly TRBD1 (6 bases). Trimming shortened V by 8 bases and J by 6 bases, and 22 bases separated the two germline ends. There are 15 residues in the CDR3. The V gene's germline CDR1 is MNHNY and CDR2 SVGAGI (reference sequence). The CDR3 spells CASGPPGQLGDGYTF. The CDR3 DNA reads as TGTGCCAGCGGCCCTCCGGGACAACTGGGGGATGGCTACACCTTC.